This is a list of T cell receptor delta chains from one sample in a study of gamma-delta chains in newborns, infants, children. TCRdb re-identified clones in the reads via CATT. Here the sample spans nearly 8,500 delta-chain clones, around 1.6% being singletons. Sequenced material: blood. The receptors shown here come from a child who was a newborn, infant or young child, either healthy, febrile or measles-vaccinated (not recorded which). Both conserved end residues are part of each CDR3. The D gene is left open where the match is weak. Clone size appears in some rows only: once, few, many, or a class for an expanded clone.

V gene	clone size	J gene	D gene	CDR3 protein	CDR3 DNA
TRDV2	medium-sized	TRDJ3	TRDD3	CACDTAWGTWDTRQMFF	TGTGCCTGTGACACCGCTTGGGGGACCTGGGACACCCGACAGATGTTTTTC
TRAV29/DV5	NA	TRDJ1	TRDD3	CAAGAFPLVTGGPYTDKLIF	TGTGCAGCAGGCGCGTTTCCACTGGTTACTGGGGGACCGTACACCGATAAACTAATCTTT
TRDV3	few	TRDJ1	TRDD3	CAFKFSGGGWTDKLIF	TGTGCCTTTAAATTTTCTGGGGGAGGCTGGACCGATAAACTCATCTTT
TRDV2	medium-sized	TRDJ1	TRDD3	CACDSVLGDSTDKLIF	TGTGCCTGTGACTCGGTACTGGGGGACTCCACCGATAAACTCATCTTT
TRDV1	few	TRDJ1	TRDD3	CALGGLPERGDTQVRINTDKLIF	TGTGCTCTTGGGGGCCTACCCGAACGGGGGGATACGCAGGTTAGGATTAACACCGATAAACTCATCTTT
TRDV2	NA	TRDJ1	TRDD3	CACAALGEFTDKLIF	TGTGCCTGTGCGGCACTGGGGGAATTCACCGATAAACTCATCTTT
TRDV1	medium-sized	TRDJ1	TRDD3	CALGDLLPALGDTTDKLIF	TGTGCTCTTGGGGATCTCCTTCCTGCACTGGGGGATACGACCGATAAACTCATCTTT
TRDV1	medium-sized	TRDJ1	TRDD3	CALGELTRGIRRYTDKLIF	TGTGCTCTTGGGGAACTGACACGGGGGATACGCAGATACACCGATAAACTCATCTTT
TRDV1	medium-sized	TRDJ1	TRDD3	CALGELAHNLYWGPDKLIF	TGTGCTCTTGGGGAACTAGCGCATAACCTATACTGGGGGCCAGATAAACTCATCTTT
TRDV1	few	TRDJ1	TRDD3	CALGELPFGPPLGDFTDELIF	TGTGCTCTTGGGGAGCTCCCTTTCGGCCCTCCACTGGGGGATTTTACCGATGAACTCATCTTT
TRDV1	medium-sized	TRDJ2	TRDD3	CALGESSFNWGLTAQLFF	TGTGCTCTTGGGGAAAGCTCCTTCAACTGGGGCCTAACAGCACAACTCTTCTTT
TRDV1	medium-sized	TRDJ1	NA	CALGPKGLRAQYTDKLIF	TGTGCTCTTGGGCCCAAGGGCCTACGCGCTCAGTACACCGATAAACTCATCTTT
TRDV2	large	TRDJ3	NA	CACDAILGSWDTRQMFF	TGTGCCTGTGACGCAATTCTGGGCTCCTGGGACACCCGACAGATGTTTTTC
TRDV1	NA	TRDJ2	NA	CALGGVPYSTGISGGAQLFF	TGTGCTCTTGGGGGGGTTCCTTACTCTACTGGGATATCCGGAGGAGCACAACTCTTCTTT
TRDV1	NA	TRDJ1	TRDD3	CALGELPLPSSWGIRDTDKLIF	TGTGCTCTTGGGGAACTCCCTCTTCCCTCCTCCTGGGGGATACGCGACACCGATAAACTCATCTTC
TRDV1	NA	TRDJ1	NA	CALGEVFLFLHDTVIGMRIDKLIF	TGTGCCCTTGGGGAAGTCTTCCTCTTCCTCCACGATACGGTGATTGGGATGAGGATTGATAAACTCATCTTT
TRDV1	medium-sized	TRDJ1	NA	CALGELFRYWEATDKLIF	TGTGCTCTTGGGGAACTTTTCCGTTACTGGGAGGCCACCGATAAACTCATCTTT
TRDV2	medium-sized	TRDJ2	TRDD3	CACDVLGDRSTAQLFF	TGTGCCTGTGACGTACTGGGGGATAGATCCACAGCACAACTCTTCTTT
TRDV1	NA	TRDJ1	TRDD3	CALERLGRPSSPIVTGGYDYTDKLIF	TGTGCTCTTGAGAGACTAGGACGGCCTTCTTCTCCCATAGTTACTGGGGGATACGATTACACCGATAAACTCATCTTT
TRDV3	few	TRDJ1	NA	CAFSLPSLGGHNYDKLIF	TGTGCCTTTTCTCTTCCCTCCCTTGGGGGGCATAACTACGATAAACTCATCTTT
TRDV1	medium-sized	TRDJ1	TRDD2	CALGGVTSYPLADKLIF	TGTGCTCTTGGGGGAGTTACTTCCTACCCCTTGGCCGATAAACTCATCTTT
TRDV2	medium-sized	TRDJ3	TRDD3	CACVPTGGYGSWDTRQMFF	TGTGCCTGTGTTCCTACTGGGGGATACGGGTCCTGGGACACCCGACAGATGTTTTTC
TRAV29/DV5	NA	TRDJ1	NA	CAASPRPYTDKLIF	TGTGCAGCAAGCCCCCGTCCGTACACCGATAAACTCATCTTC
TRDV1	medium-sized	TRDJ1	TRDD3	CALGRPGLGDTLDKLIF	TGTGCTCTTGGACGCCCAGGGCTGGGGGATACGCTCGATAAACTCATCTTT